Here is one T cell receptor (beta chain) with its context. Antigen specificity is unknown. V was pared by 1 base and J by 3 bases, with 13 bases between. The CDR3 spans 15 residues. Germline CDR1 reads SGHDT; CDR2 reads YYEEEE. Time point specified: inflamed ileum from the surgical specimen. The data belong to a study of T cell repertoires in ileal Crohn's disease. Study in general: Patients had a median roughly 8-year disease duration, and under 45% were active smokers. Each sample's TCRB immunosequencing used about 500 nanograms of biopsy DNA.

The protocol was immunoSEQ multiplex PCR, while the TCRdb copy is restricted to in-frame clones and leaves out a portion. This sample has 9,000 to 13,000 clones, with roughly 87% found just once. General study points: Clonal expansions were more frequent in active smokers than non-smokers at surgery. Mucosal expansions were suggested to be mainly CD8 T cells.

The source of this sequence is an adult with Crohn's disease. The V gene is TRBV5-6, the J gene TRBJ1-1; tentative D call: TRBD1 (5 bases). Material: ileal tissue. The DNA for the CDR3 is TGTGCCAGCAGCTTGTACGGGACTAAGTACACTGAAGCTTTCTTT. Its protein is CASSLYGTKYTEAFF.